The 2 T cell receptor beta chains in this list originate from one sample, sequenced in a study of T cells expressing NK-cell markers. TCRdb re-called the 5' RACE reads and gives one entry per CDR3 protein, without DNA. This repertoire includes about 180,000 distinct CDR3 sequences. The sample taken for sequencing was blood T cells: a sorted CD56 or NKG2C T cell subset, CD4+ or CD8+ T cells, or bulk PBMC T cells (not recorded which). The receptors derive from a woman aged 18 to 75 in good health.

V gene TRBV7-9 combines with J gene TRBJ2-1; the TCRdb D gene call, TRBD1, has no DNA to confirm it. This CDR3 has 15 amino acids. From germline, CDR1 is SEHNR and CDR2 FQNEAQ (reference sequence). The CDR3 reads CASSFRGGLVDEQFF.

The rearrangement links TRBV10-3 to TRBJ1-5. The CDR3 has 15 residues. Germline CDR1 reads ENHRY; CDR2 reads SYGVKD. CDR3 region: CAISESGVGNQPQHF.